This TCR beta chain stems from a study of blood T cell repertoires in COVID-19. The CDR3 has 16 amino acids. V was shortened by 4 bases and J by 1 base, with 19 bases between the two germline ends. Per the germline V gene, CDR1 is SQVTM and CDR2 is ANQGSEA. Original data processing: Estimation of nucleated cell counts was performed using reference gene primer amplification. Here immunoSEQ multiplex PCR was the method, and the copy in TCRdb shows in-frame clones only, minus some. That table is the source of V, J and clone size, and D and trimming were worked out from the DNA. The sample has 200,000 to 250,000 clones, nearly 90% seen once. The study drew participants aged about 18 to 89 years from 20 to 30 US areas. Exposed enrollees had met someone with a PCR-confirmed or clinician-diagnosed COVID-19 case at some point within the 2 weeks before study entry.

Sequenced sample: PBMCs or T cells enriched from blood (not recorded which). The clonotype originates from a young man who had been exposed to COVID-19. J is TRBJ1-1 and V is TRBV29-1; D not certain. As DNA, the CDR3 is TGCAGCGTTGGAGGCATGGAGGGCAAGGGGAACACTGAAGCTTTCTTT. This gives the protein CSVGGMEGKGNTEAFF.